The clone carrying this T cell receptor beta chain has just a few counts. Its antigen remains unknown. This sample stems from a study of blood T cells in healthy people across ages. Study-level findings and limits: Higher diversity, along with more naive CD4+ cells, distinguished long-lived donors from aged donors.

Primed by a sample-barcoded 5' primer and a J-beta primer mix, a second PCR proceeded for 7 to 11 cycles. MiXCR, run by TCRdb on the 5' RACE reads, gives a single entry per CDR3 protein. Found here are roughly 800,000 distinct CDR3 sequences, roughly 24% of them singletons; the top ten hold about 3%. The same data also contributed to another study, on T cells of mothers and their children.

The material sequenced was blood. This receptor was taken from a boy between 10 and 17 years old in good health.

This CDR3 reads CAISESGEQYF. The CDR3 DNA follows: TGTGCCATCAGTGAATCCGGCGAGCAGTACTTC. The chain carries TRBV10-3 and TRBJ2-7, with D hard to call. This CDR3 is built from 11 residues. V was trimmed by 3 bases and J by 6 bases, leaving 6 bases between them. Looked up from germline, CDR1 is ENHRY and CDR2 is SYGVKD.